The clone carrying this TCR beta chain was seen just once. Antigen unknown. Sequencing used immunoSEQ multiplex PCR; TCRdb keeps in-frame clones, though not all of them. In the table there are 87,000 or so clones, around 82% of which are singletons. These data originate in a study of OX40 agonist ivuxolimab in advanced cancers. The V segment lost 4 bases and the J segment 8 bases; nucleotides outside the gene matches: 14. Germline V gene lookup returns CDR1 SGHRS and CDR2 YFSETQ. The CDR3 is 17 amino acids. Peripheral blood came from all dose cohorts at three timepoints. Findings and caveats of the study: CD8+ T cells averaged more expanded clones than CD4+. CD4+ and CD8+ blood T cells expanded clonally by week 6 at 0.1 to 3.0 mg/kg.

The receptor was derived from an adult with an advanced solid tumor such as melanoma, head and neck, liver or kidney cancer. The chain links TRBV5-1 to TRBJ2-1; 11 bases line up with TRBD2. This material consisted of CD4+ or CD8+ T cells sorted from blood, taken in a trial of the OX40 agonist ivuxolimab. CDR3 nucleotides: TGCGCCAGCAGCCGCCGTGGGGGACGGACTAGCGGGCATGAGCAGTTCTTC. Its protein is CASSRRGGRTSGHEQFF.